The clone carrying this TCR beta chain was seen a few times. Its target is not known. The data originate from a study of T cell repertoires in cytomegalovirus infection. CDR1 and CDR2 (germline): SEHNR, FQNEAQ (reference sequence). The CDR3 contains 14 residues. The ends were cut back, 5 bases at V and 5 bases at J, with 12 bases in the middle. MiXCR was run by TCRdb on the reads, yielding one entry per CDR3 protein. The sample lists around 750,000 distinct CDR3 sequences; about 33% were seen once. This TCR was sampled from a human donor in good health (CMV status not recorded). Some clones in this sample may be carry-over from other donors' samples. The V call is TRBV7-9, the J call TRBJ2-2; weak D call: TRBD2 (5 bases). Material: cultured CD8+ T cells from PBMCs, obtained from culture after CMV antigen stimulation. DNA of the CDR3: TGTGCCAGCAGCCCTGACCCGGGGACCGGGGAGCTGTTTTTT. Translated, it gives CASSPDPGTGELFF.